This entry lists 16 T cell receptor beta chains sequenced from one sample in a study of T cell responses to AZD1222 COVID-19 vaccine (dated by TCRdb to the early 2020s). The library came from the immunoSEQ multiplex PCR assay. The table comes from immuneACCESS by way of TCRdb, which keeps in-frame sequences with V and J called. Part of the clones is missing from these tables; in studies checked, under half for an unresolved V gene and the rest for unknown reasons. Recorded for this sample are some 110,000 clones; roughly 92% of them occurred a single time. The ten largest account for around 1.7% of the sample. According to the study, the label for this sample's time point signals: baseline before first vaccination. The sample in question was peripheral blood, obtained on day 0 of AZD1222 vaccination. Source of these receptors: an adult in good health.

This chain connects TRBV12-3 or TRBV12-4 to TRBJ1-2; D is undetermined. There are 12 residues in the CDR3. Trimming took off 4 bases at V and 4 bases at J, with 7 bases between the two ends. The CDR3 sequence: CASSSRLYGYTF. CDR3 nucleotide sequence: TGTGCCAGCAGTTCGAGGCTCTATGGCTACACCTTC.

This sequence joins TRBV7-3 and TRBJ1-1, with a weak D call TRBD1 (6 bases). The CDR3 has 14 amino acids. Germline V CDR1 and CDR2: SGHTA, FQGTGA. The V end lost 4 bases, the J end lost 0 bases, and 9 bases lay between the germline ends. The CDR3 here is CASSSTGMNTEAFF. Here the CDR3 DNA reads TGTGCCAGCAGCTCTACAGGGATGAACACTGAAGCTTTCTTT. Supplemented by reference TRBV7-3 and TRBJ1-1, the full variable domain reads GAGVSQTPSNKVTEKGKYVELRCDPISGHTALYWYRQSLGQGPEFLIYFQGTGAADDSGLPNDRFFAVRPEGSVSTLKIQRTERGDSAVYLCASSSTGMNTEAFFGQGTRLTVV.

J is TRBJ1-5 and V is TRBV24-1; no definite D call. Trimming removed 3 bases from V and 0 bases from J, with 8 bases in between. CDR3 length: 15 residues. Germline-derived CDR1 and CDR2 are KGHDR and SFDVKD. The CDR3 reads CATSDGRYSNQPQHF. CDR3 sequence (DNA): TGTGCCACCAGTGATGGGCGGTATAGCAATCAGCCCCAGCATTTT.

The genes are TRBV4-3 and TRBJ1-1; D unresolved. Trimming took off 1 base at V and 1 base at J, with 16 bases between the two ends. The CDR3 totals 17 residues. Germline V gene data show CDR1 as LGHNA and CDR2 as YSLEER. The CDR3: CASSQVRFGLTNTEAFF. Written as DNA, the CDR3 is TGCGCCAGCAGCCAAGTAAGATTTGGACTCACGAACACTGAAGCTTTCTTT.

This clone was detected only once. The chain uses TRBV5-1 and TRBJ1-1; possibly TRBD1 for D (5 bases). The germline V and J ends were trimmed by 4 bases and 4 bases, with 11 bases remaining between them. Germline-derived CDR1 and CDR2 are SGHRS and YFSETQ. CDR3 length: 13 amino acids. CDR3 amino acids: CASSRQQGTEAFF. The DNA for the CDR3 is TGCGCCAGCAGCCGACAGCAGGGCACTGAAGCTTTCTTT.

The V call is TRBV29-1, the J call TRBJ2-1; TRBD1 is a possible D gene (6 bases). Trimming took off 4 bases at V and 5 bases at J, with 15 bases between the two ends. There are 14 residues in the CDR3. Per the germline V gene, CDR1 is SQVTM and CDR2 is ANQGSEA. CDR3 in amino acids: CSVVIGTLNNEQFF. Written as DNA, the CDR3 is TGCAGCGTTGTCATCGGGACACTCAACAATGAGCAGTTCTTC.

Of note for this clone: One end of the junction is discordant with germline, which a read error may explain. V and J are TRBV7-7 and TRBJ2-5; TRBD2 might be the D (5 bases). This CDR3 is built from 13 residues. Germline V gene lookup returns CDR1 SSHAT and CDR2 FNYEAQ (reference sequence). In DNA, the CDR3 is TGTGCTAGCAGCTTAGTGGAGGAAGCGACCCAGTACTTC. Translation: CASSLVEEATQYF. Together with reference TRBV7-7 and TRBJ2-5, the CDR3 gives the full variable domain: GAGVSQSPRYKVTKRGQDVTLRCDPISSHATLYWYQQALGQGPEFLTYFNYEAQPDKSGLPSDRFSAERPEGSISTLTIQRTEQRDSAMYRCASSLVEEATQYFGPGTRLLVL.

The chain joins TRBV30 to TRBJ2-4; D ambiguous. Trimming took 0 bases from V and 7 from J, leaving 7 bases between them. This CDR3 contains 12 residues. CDR1 is GTSNPN, CDR2 SVGIG, per germline (reference sequence). In DNA, the CDR3 is TGTGCCTGGAGTGTGGGTTTGAACATTCAGTACTTC. Amino acids: CAWSVGLNIQYF.

J is TRBJ1-2 and V is TRBV5-1, with TRBD1 matching over 10 bases. CDR1 is SGHRS, CDR2 YFSETQ, per germline. The CDR3 contains 13 residues. V lost 0 bases, J lost 8 bases, and 1 base stayed unmatched. Written as DNA, the CDR3 is TGCGCCAGCAGCTTGGGGACAGGGGGAGGCTACACCTTC. As protein: CASSLGTGGGYTF.

This CDR3 reads CASSSWTSPIEQYF. The CDR3 DNA is TGTGCCAGCAGCTCCTGGACTAGCCCCATCGAGCAGTACTTC. This sequence joins TRBV7-8 and TRBJ2-7; 8 bases map to TRBD2. The CDR3 sequence is 14 residues long. V shed 4 bases and J 6 bases; nucleotides not matched to a gene: 8. Germline CDR1 reads SGHVS; CDR2 reads FQNEAQ.

In its sample, this clone was seen once. The chain recombines TRBV5-1 with TRBJ2-2, with D perhaps TRBD2 (6 bases). V lost 4 bases to trimming and J lost 3 bases, with 13 bases between them. Germline V CDR1 and CDR2: SGHRS, YFSETQ. This CDR3 spans 15 amino acids. CDR3 residues: CASSPTTGDTGELFF. The DNA for the CDR3 is TGCGCCAGCAGCCCAACGACGGGGGACACCGGGGAGCTGTTTTTT.

This chain uses TRBV19 with TRBJ1-3; unclear D gene. The CDR3 sequence is 14 residues long. Trimming removed 7 bases from V and 0 bases from J, with 10 bases in between. The germline V gene has CDR1 LNHDA and CDR2 SQIVND (reference sequence). CDR3 amino acids: CASTELSSGNTIYF. DNA of the CDR3: TGTGCCAGTACCGAACTCAGCTCTGGAAACACCATATATTTT.

The chain links TRBV6-6 to TRBJ1-1, with 12 bases matching TRBD1. V lost 6 bases to trimming and J lost 2 bases; unmatched junction nucleotides: 4. The CDR3 has 15 amino acids. CDR1 and CDR2 (germline): MNHNY, SVGAGI (reference sequence). Written as DNA, the CDR3 is TGTGCCAGCAGCTCCGGGACAGGGGGCAACACTGAAGCTTTCTTT. This gives the protein CASSSGTGGNTEAFF.

The chain combines TRBV5-1 with TRBJ1-4; 10 nucleotides agree with TRBD1. The germline CDR1 and CDR2 sequences are SGHRS and YFSETQ. This CDR3 has 15 amino acids. Trimming cost V 0 bases and J 8 bases; bases outside gene matches: 4. This chain's CDR3 is CASSLAGTGEEKLFF. As DNA, the CDR3 is TGCGCCAGCAGCTTGGCGGGGACAGGGGAAGAAAAACTGTTTTTT. The full variable domain, with the rest looked up from reference TRBV5-1 and TRBJ1-4, is KAGVTQTPRYLIKTRGQQVTLSCSPISGHRSVSWYQQTPGQGLQFLFEYFSETQRNKGNFPGRFSGRQFSNSRSEMNVSTLELGDSALYLCASSLAGTGEEKLFFGSGTQLSVL.

The rearrangement joins TRBV18 to TRBJ2-6, with D possibly TRBD1 on 5 matching bases. The CDR3 contains 16 residues. Per germline, CDR1 KGHSH and CDR2 LQKENI. Trimming removed 2 bases from V and 1 base from J, with 9 bases in between. The DNA for the CDR3 is TGTGCCAGCTCACCATACCAGGGTTCTGGGGCCAACGTCCTGACTTTC. Translated, it gives CASSPYQGSGANVLTF.

This chain links TRBV2 with TRBJ1-1; weak D call: TRBD1 (6 bases). The germline V gene has CDR1 SNHLY and CDR2 FYNNEI. CDR3 length: 13 amino acids. V dropped 5 bases and J dropped 1 base, with 8 bases sitting between them. CDR3: CASSIQGNTEAFF. DNA of the CDR3: TGTGCCAGCAGTATACAGGGGAACACTGAAGCTTTCTTT.